The clone carrying this TCR beta chain was seen many times. Its antigen is undetermined. The data were taken from a study of T cell repertoires in cytomegalovirus infection. Study in general: Public TCR beta signatures were indicative of both CMV infection and a matching HLA type.

Germline CDR1 reads SGHTA; CDR2 reads FQGNSA. This CDR3 region has 15 residues. V was pared by 0 bases and J by 0 bases, with 0 bases of the junction left unmatched. Whole-study findings and limits: Carriers of CMV plus the relevant HLA were identified by cumulative public TCR beta family frequency. Ex vivo, HLA-C-restricted CMV-specific TCR beta clonotypes prevailed over the rest of the response.

TCRdb recomputed calls from the reads with MiXCR, one row per CDR3 protein. The sample includes hundreds of thousands of distinct CDR3 sequences, around 10% seen only once; the top ten take around 2.5%. The chain carries TRBV7-2 and TRBJ2-5, with TRBD2 matching 8 bases. The TCR comes from a human donor in good health (CMV status not recorded). Some clones in this sample may be carry-over from other donors' samples. Material: PBMCs. The CDR3 region is CASSLAGGDQETQYF. The CDR3 DNA is TGTGCCAGCAGCTTAGCCGGGGGGGACCAAGAGACCCAGTACTTC.